Listed below are T cell receptor beta chains from one sample, sequenced in a study of T cells in Graves' hyperthyroidism and ophthalmopathy. Via MiXCR, TCRdb re-called the multiplex PCR reads, giving one row per CDR3 protein. The sample includes almost 250,000 distinct CDR3 sequences, around 25% seen only once; the top ten take about a third. The sample comprised blood. The receptor source for this set is a woman aged 40 to 50 with Graves' ophthalmopathy. Both conserved end residues are part of each CDR3. D genes are given only for firm matches. For some rows the clone size is stated as once, few or many, or as a class when expanded; others skip it.

>many|18|TRBJ1-5|TRBV6-2/TRBV6-3|NA
TGTGCCAGCAGTTCCTCAGGGGCCCAACACACAAGCAATCAGCCCCAGCATTTT
CASSSSGAQHTSNQPQHF
>many|15|TRBJ2-7|TRBV6-5|NA
TGTGCCAGCAGAAAGCCTCAGGGTAGGGCCTACGAGCAGTACTTC
CASRKPQGRAYEQYF
>many|13|TRBJ2-5|TRBV15|NA
TGTGCCACCAGCAGAGAGGACCAAGAGACCCAGTACTTC
CATSREDQETQYF
>many|13|TRBJ1-1|TRBV6-2/TRBV6-3|NA
TGTGCCAGCAGTTACGAGGTGGGCACTGAAGCTTTCTTT
CASSYEVGTEAFF
>many|16|TRBJ2-7|TRBV4-1|TRBD2
TGCGCCAGCAGCCCCGTAGGACTAGCGGTCACCTACGAGCAGTACTTC
CASSPVGLAVTYEQYF
>many|12|TRBJ1-2|TRBV14|NA
TGTGCCAGCAGCCAAGTCCGATATGGCTACACCTTC
CASSQVRYGYTF
>few|16|TRBJ1-3|TRBV18|NA
TGTGCCAGCCAACGGGACAAGGTTCTGAATGGAAACACCATATATTTT
CASQRDKVLNGNTIYF
>many|15|TRBJ2-2|TRBV10-3|TRBD2
TGTGCCATCCGGAGCGGGATGGGATCCACCGGGGAGCTGTTTTTT
CAIRSGMGSTGELFF
>many|18|TRBJ1-2|TRBV9|TRBD1
TGTGCCAGCAGCGGAAGGGAACAGGGGCCGCCCGGGGACTATGGCTACACCTTC
CASSGREQGPPGDYGYTF
>many|18|TRBJ1-5|TRBV6-5|NA
TGTGCCAGCAGTACCCACGGGGGGCAGAGGCCTAGCAATCAGCCCCAGCATTTT
CASSTHGGQRPSNQPQHF
>many|16|TRBJ1-1|TRBV19|TRBD1
TGTGCCAGTAGTACAATTCCCGGGACAGGGGACACTGAAGCTTTCTTT
CASSTIPGTGDTEAFF
>many|13|TRBJ2-7|TRBV18|TRBD2
TGTGCCACCAAGACTAGCGGGTCCTACGAGCAGTACTTC
CATKTSGSYEQYF
>many|11|TRBJ2-7|TRBV7-9|NA
TGTGCCAGCAGCCAGGGGCGCGAGCAGTACTTC
CASSQGREQYF
>many|17|TRBJ2-2|TRBV5-1|NA
TGCGCCAGCAGCTTGATTTCGTCAGGGAGCATCACCGGGGAGCTGTTTTTT
CASSLISSGSITGELFF
>many|14|TRBJ1-3|TRBV20-1|NA
TGCAGTGCTACGGACGTCAGCTCTGGAAACACCATATATTTT
CSATDVSSGNTIYF
>many|13|TRBJ1-1|TRBV20-1|NA
TGCAGTGCTTACACTGGGCGAGTAACTGAAGCTTTCTTT
CSAYTGRVTEAFF
>many|13|TRBJ1-1|TRBV15|NA
TGTGCCACCAGCAGAGCGAGCGGGGCTGAAGCTTTCTTT
CATSRASGAEAFF
>few|13|TRBJ1-1|TRBV6-5|NA
TGTGCCAGCATTAAACGAGGGCAGGACGAAGCTTTCTTT
CASIKRGQDEAFF
>once|15|TRBJ1-5|TRBV6-1|NA
TGTGCCAGCAGTCCCAGGGCCCAGAACAATCAGCCCCAGCATTTT
CASSPRAQNNQPQHF
>many|16|TRBJ1-3|TRBV25-1|TRBD1
TGTGCCAGCAGTCCTTCCGGGACAGGGAAAGGAAACACCATATATTTT
CASSPSGTGKGNTIYF
>many|17|TRBJ2-7|TRBV7-6|TRBD2
TGTGCCAGCAGCCCGGGACTAGCGGGAGGGCCGCTCCACGAGCAGTACTTC
CASSPGLAGGPLHEQYF
>NA|14|TRBJ2-2|TRBV6-1|NA
TGTGCCAGCAAGCCTAGCGTGGAGGGCGGGGAGCTGTTTTTT
CASKPSVEGGELFF
>many|11|TRBJ1-1|TRBV29-1|NA
TGCAGCGCCGAGAGGGGCCTTGAAGCTTTCTTT
CSAERGLEAFF
>few|20|TRBJ2-2|TRBV7-3|NA
TGTGCCAGCAGCTTAATCAGAGCGTCGGGTGGGCGGTTCAACACCGGGGAGCTGTTTTTT
CASSLIRASGGRFNTGELFF